Given below is one T cell receptor beta chain in context. The CDR3 sequence is 10 residues long. The germline V gene has CDR1 DFQATT and CDR2 SNEGSKA (reference sequence). This sample was taken from a study of shared clonotypes between healthy human individuals. Researchers ran the assay at a deep level. The protocol was immunoSEQ multiplex PCR, while the TCRdb copy is restricted to in-frame clones and leaves out a portion. The top ten hold approximately 1.5% of the sample, which has some 1 million clones, roughly 75% seen once. Source material: memory CD4+ T cells sorted from blood. Subset in this sample: CD45RA-negative fraction. The genes are TRBV20-1 and TRBJ2-1; D gene ambiguous. The receptor was derived from a man aged 18-30 years in good health. The CDR3 here is CSPTSNEQFF. Here the CDR3 DNA reads TGCAGCCCCACTTCCAATGAGCAGTTCTTC.